One sample yielded the 12 T cell receptor beta chains listed below, sequenced in a study of CD8 T cells in ankylosing spondylitis. One entry per CDR3 protein results from TCRdb running MiXCR on the 5' RACE reads. Here the sample spans hundreds of thousands of distinct CDR3 sequences, roughly 10% being singletons. No antigen has been identified for these receptors. Overall study findings and caveats: About 8 highly homologous variants made up a TCR beta motif that seemed to typify ankylosing spondylitis blood.

The sample comprised blood, either unsorted or a sorted T cell fraction (not recorded which). The receptors here all came from a male donor with ankylosing spondylitis.

This clonotype was counted at least ten times. The chain has TRBV6-6 and TRBJ1-5; D remains unclear. Trimming removed 2 bases at V and 6 bases at J, with 5 bases between. The germline V gene encodes CDR1 MNHNY and CDR2 SVGAGI (reference sequence). The CDR3 has 12 amino acids. The CDR3 nucleotides are TGTGCCAGCAGTTACGGGGTTCAGCCCCAGCATTTT. Protein product: CASSYGVQPQHF.

The chain links TRBV20-1 to TRBJ2-7; 10 nucleotides line up with TRBD2. With V trimmed by 6 bases and J by 3 bases, 11 bases remained unmatched. Per the germline V gene, CDR1 is DFQATT and CDR2 is SNEGSKA (reference sequence). The CDR3 sequence is 15 residues long. In DNA, the CDR3 is TGCAGTGCGCAAGACCTACTAGCGGGAAACTACGAGCAGTACTTC. The encoded protein is CSAQDLLAGNYEQYF.

This chain links TRBV6-1 with TRBJ2-5, with D hard to call. Germline CDR1 MNHNS, CDR2 SASEGT. The V end was cut by 5 bases, the J end by 5 bases, with 15 bases between. The CDR3 contains 14 residues. The CDR3 loop reads CASSPSLPGETQYF. DNA of the CDR3: TGTGCCAGCAGTCCATCTCTACCGGGCGAGACCCAGTACTTC.

This chain connects TRBV20-1 to TRBJ2-1, with 12 positions matching TRBD2. Looked up from germline, CDR1 is DFQATT and CDR2 is SNEGSKA (reference sequence). Losses at the gene ends were 2 bases for V and 4 bases for J; bases not matched to a gene: 9. This CDR3 region has 17 residues. CDR3 amino acids: CSARSPRTSGTYNEQFF. For the CDR3, the DNA is TGCAGTGCTAGATCGCCTCGGACTAGCGGGACTTACAATGAGCAGTTCTTC.

This clonotype was recorded many times. The chain recombines TRBV2 with TRBJ1-1; the D is unclear. The CDR3 runs to 13 residues. Deletions cut 4 bases from V and 8 bases from J, with 14 bases between. The germline CDR1 and CDR2 sequences are SNHLY and FYNNEI. The CDR3 DNA reads as TGTGCCAGCAGTGCAATCGACGGAGTCGAAGCTTTCTTT. The encoded protein is CASSAIDGVEAFF. The full variable domain, completed using reference TRBV2 and TRBJ1-1, is EPEVTQTPSHQVTQMGQEVILRCVPISNHLYFYWYRQILGQKVEFLVSFYNNEISEKSEIFDDQFSVERPDGSNFTLKIRSTKLEDSAMYFCASSAIDGVEAFFGQGTRLTVV.

This clonotype was picked up many times. This rearrangement joins TRBV7-2 to TRBJ2-1, with D perhaps TRBD2 (5 bases). The germline V and J ends were trimmed by 1 base and 4 bases, with 14 bases remaining between them. This CDR3 has 16 amino acids. Germline loops: CDR1 SGHTA, CDR2 FQGNSA. In nucleotides, the CDR3 is TGTGCCAGCAGCTTAGTCTCGGGAAACCTTTACAATGAGCAGTTCTTC. It translates to CASSLVSGNLYNEQFF.

V and J are TRBV5-1 and TRBJ2-3; TRBD2 matches 9 bases. CDR1 SGHRS and CDR2 YFSETQ come from the germline V gene. After removal of 1 base from V and 1 base from J, the junction contained 7 bases not matched to a gene. The CDR3 has 17 amino acids. The CDR3 is CASSLRASGDGTDTQYF. DNA for the CDR3: TGCGCCAGCAGCTTGAGGGCTAGCGGGGACGGCACAGATACGCAGTATTTT.

This clonotype has ten or more counts. CDR3 region: CASTEPNQPQHF. CDR3 DNA sequence: TGTGCCAGCACCGAGCCAAATCAGCCCCAGCATTTT. V and J are TRBV6-2 or TRBV6-3 and TRBJ1-5; D is ambiguous. The CDR3 has 12 residues. Germline lookup yields CDR1 MNHEY and CDR2 SVGEGT. The ends were cut back, 7 bases at V and 4 bases at J, with 8 bases in the middle.

The chain employs TRBV27 and TRBJ2-7, with 7 bases lining up with TRBD1. The trim removed 7 bases at V and 2 bases at J, leaving 11 bases unmatched. The CDR3 covers 15 residues. CDR1 is MNHEY and CDR2 is SMNVEV in the germline V gene (reference sequence). As DNA, the CDR3 is TGTGCCAGCAACACCGCCGGGACAGCCACCTACGAGCAGTACTTC. The encoded protein is CASNTAGTATYEQYF.

The V and J genes are TRBV19 and TRBJ2-1; 8 nucleotides align to TRBD2. Per the germline V gene, CDR1 is LNHDA and CDR2 is SQIVND (reference sequence). The CDR3 is 15 residues long. V gave up 1 base and J gave up 6 bases; unmatched junction bases: 5. The CDR3 nucleotides read TGTGCCAGTAGTATAGGAGCTAGCGGGTCCAATGAGCAGTTCTTC. It encodes CASSIGASGSNEQFF.

This clonotype came up a few times. The gene calls are TRBV4-2 and TRBJ1-3, with 7 bases identical to TRBD1. This CDR3 is 16 amino acids long. Germline CDR1 reads LGHNA; CDR2 reads YNFKEQ. V was clipped by 4 bases and J by 0 bases; unmatched bases: 6. The CDR3 nucleotides read TGTGCCAGCAGCCGTGGACAGGTATCCTCTGGAAACACCATATATTTT. Protein sequence: CASSRGQVSSGNTIYF.

The V and J genes are TRBV18 and TRBJ2-7; D is uncertain. Trimming left V 6 bases short and J 4 bases short, with 19 bases between. CDR3 length: 15 amino acids. Germline V lookup: CDR1 KGHSH, CDR2 LQKENI. The CDR3 spells CASSPGLTLFYEQYF. For the CDR3, the DNA is TGTGCCAGCTCCCCGGGTTTGACCTTATTTTACGAGCAGTACTTC.